The 13 T cell receptor beta chains below all came from one sample that was sequenced in a study of shared clonotypes between healthy human individuals (TCRdb year 2020). Preparation of the library involved the immunoSEQ multiplex PCR assay. TCRdb retrieved this table from immuneACCESS and kept in-frame rearrangements only. Not all clones are present; in checked studies, unresolved V genes account for under half, and no reason is known for the remainder. This sample is represented by 2.5 million or so clones; approximately 90% of them were singletons. The top ten clones comprise roughly 0.14% of the sample. The specimen was naive CD4+ T cells sorted from blood. This sample's cell subset or site label indicates: CD45RA+ positively selected. The receptor source for this set is a man between 18 and 35 years old in good health.

The V gene is TRBV6-5, the J gene TRBJ2-3, with a tentative D call TRBD2 (6 bases). The CDR3 extends over 10 amino acids. CDR1 and CDR2 from the germline V gene are MNHEY and SVGAGI. Trimming shortened V by 11 bases and J by 3 bases, and 6 bases separated the two germline ends. The CDR3 region has the DNA TGTGCCGGGGGGACAGATACGCAGTATTTT. It specifies CAGGTDTQYF.

V is TRBV5-1 and J is TRBJ2-4; 11 nucleotides line up with TRBD2. V gave up 2 bases and J gave up 6 bases; unmatched junction bases: 4. This CDR3 region has 15 residues. Germline CDR1 and CDR2: SGHRS and YFSETQ. CDR3 in DNA: TGCGCCAGCAGCTTAGGTGGGACTAGCGGAAACATTCAGTACTTC. It specifies CASSLGGTSGNIQYF.

This clone was observed a single time. The V call is TRBV29-1, the J call TRBJ1-2; no definite D call. Germline values: CDR1 SQVTM, CDR2 ANQGSEA. CDR3 length: 14 amino acids. The V and J ends lost 3 bases and 8 bases respectively, with 19 bases between them. The CDR3 DNA is TGCAGCGTTGATTCCCGGACTCTAAGCAGGGGCTACACCTTC. Protein product: CSVDSRTLSRGYTF.

V is TRBV10-3 and J is TRBJ1-2; 9 bases map to TRBD1. Germline trimming cut 5 bases from V and 7 bases from J; bases unmatched to any gene: 8. The length of the CDR3 is 14 residues. CDR1 is ENHRY, CDR2 SYGVKD, per germline. This CDR3 is CAISPGQGMGGYTF. DNA for the CDR3: TGTGCCATCAGTCCCGGACAGGGGATGGGTGGCTACACCTTC.

The chain joins TRBV7-9 to TRBJ2-6; 8 bases align to TRBD2. The CDR3 is 18 residues long. Per germline, CDR1 SEHNR and CDR2 FQNEAQ (reference sequence). Trimming at V came to 1 base and at J to 0 bases, leaving 5 bases not matched to a gene. CDR3: CASSLGVAGNSGANVLTF. The CDR3 DNA follows: TGTGCCAGCAGCTTAGGGGTAGCGGGAAACTCTGGGGCCAACGTCCTGACTTTC.

This chain links TRBV5-4 with TRBJ2-7; TRBD2 agrees at 8 bases. The CDR3 has 15 amino acids. Germline V gene data show CDR1 as SGHNT and CDR2 as YYREEE (reference sequence). The junction had 7 bases not matched to a gene; V was cut back by 0 bases and J by 5 bases. The CDR3 nucleotides read TGTGCCAGCAGCTTGGCCAGCGGGGGTCAGGACGAGCAGTACTTC. It is translated as CASSLASGGQDEQYF. Drawing the rest from reference TRBV5-4 and TRBJ2-7, the complete variable domain is ETGVTQSPTHLIKTRGQQVTLRCSSQSGHNTVSWYQQALGQGPQFIFQYYREEENGRGNFPPRFSGLQFPNYSSELNVNALELDDSALYLCASSLASGGQDEQYFGPGTRLTVT.

This rearrangement joins TRBV6-6 to TRBJ2-3; D gene unclear. Germline loops: CDR1 MNHNY, CDR2 SVGAGI (reference sequence). Trimming pared 4 bases from V and 3 bases from J, leaving 14 bases between. CDR3 length equals 15 residues. This CDR3 is CASSSLVSRTDTQYF. The CDR3 coding sequence is TGTGCCAGCAGTTCCCTAGTGAGCCGAACAGATACGCAGTATTTT.

The chain combines TRBV6-1 with TRBJ2-3; D is possibly TRBD1 (6 bases). Trimming shortened V by 5 bases and J by 12 bases, and 18 bases separated the two germline ends. The CDR3 runs 13 residues. Per the germline V gene, CDR1 is MNHNS and CDR2 is SASEGT. The CDR3, as DNA: TGTGCCAGCAGTCGAAGCCAGGACAGCCTTCAGTATTTT. It codes for CASSRSQDSLQYF.

For the CDR3, the DNA is TGTGCCAGCAGCTCCCGACCAGGGACCGATCAGCCCCAGCATTTT. This encodes CASSSRPGTDQPQHF. The genes are TRBV27 and TRBJ1-5, with D tentatively TRBD1 (5 bases). Germline CDR1 and CDR2: MNHEY and SMNVEV (reference sequence). Deletions cut 6 bases from V and 5 bases from J, with 17 bases between. The CDR3 is 15 amino acids.

The rearrangement links TRBV5-1 to TRBJ2-2, with D possibly TRBD1 on 5 matching bases. The CDR3 has 14 amino acids. The ends were cut back, 0 bases at V and 6 bases at J, with 9 bases in the middle. Germline lookup yields CDR1 SGHRS and CDR2 YFSETQ. The DNA of the CDR3 is TGCGCCAGCAGCTTGGAGGGGTCAGCCGGGGAGCTGTTTTTT. This translates into CASSLEGSAGELFF.

This rearrangement joins TRBV11-2 to TRBJ2-1; 12 nucleotides agree with TRBD2. V trimming: 5 bases; J trimming: 10 bases; junction bases outside the gene matches: 12. The CDR3 extends over 16 amino acids. CDR1 SGHAT and CDR2 FQNNGV come from the germline V gene. The CDR3: CASSLSGRLAGAEQFF. As DNA, the CDR3 is TGTGCCAGCAGCCTCTCGGGCAGACTAGCGGGGGCCGAGCAGTTCTTC.

Note on this clone: Other DNA sequences in this sample translate to the same CDR3. The J gene is TRBJ2-7, the V gene TRBV7-2; 8 bases are a match to TRBD1. The V gene end was trimmed by 5 bases and the J gene end by 3 bases; junction bases not matched to a gene: 6. CDR1 and CDR2 (germline): SGHTA, FQGNSA. The CDR3 has 14 amino acids. For the CDR3, the DNA is TGTGCCAGCAGCCCTTCGGGGACAGGCTACGAGCAGTACTTC. Protein: CASSPSGTGYEQYF.

This clone was picked up a small number of times. V is TRBV6-1 and J is TRBJ1-5, with TRBD1 matching 8 bases. The CDR3 contains 14 residues. CDR1 is MNHNS, CDR2 SASEGT, per germline. V was pared by 7 bases and J by 6 bases, with 8 bases of the junction left unmatched. The CDR3 DNA sequence: TGTGCCAGCATTTTAGACAGGGGCGGTCAGCCCCAGCATTTT. Encoded protein: CASILDRGGQPQHF.